This passage covers 4 T cell receptor beta chains from one sample sequenced in a study of shared clonotypes between healthy human individuals. Sequencing was performed with immunoSEQ multiplex PCR; in TCRdb, only in-frame clones are kept and a portion is missing. Of around 1.9 million clones in the sample, around 93% were seen once. CD8 cells classed as naive were CD45RO-negative and positively selected for CCR7, excluding terminally differentiated effector memory CD45RA+ cells. Sequenced material: naive CD8+ T cells from PBMCs. The origin of the receptors is a young man in good health. Some clones in this sample may be carry-over from other donors' samples.

V gene TRBV27 combines with J gene TRBJ1-4, with D possibly TRBD1 on 5 matching bases. The ends were cut back, 5 bases at V and 7 bases at J, with 17 bases in the middle. The germline CDR1 and CDR2 sequences are MNHEY and SMNVEV (reference sequence). The CDR3 has 15 amino acids. The CDR3 is CASSVRGVLTEKLFF. CDR3 coding DNA: TGTGCCAGCAGTGTCCGGGGGGTCCTTACTGAAAAACTGTTTTTT.

As DNA, the CDR3 is TGCGCCAGCAGCCGTCTCACAGGGGACAACACCGGGGAGCTGTTTTTT. Translating it yields CASSRLTGDNTGELFF. The J gene is TRBJ2-2, the V gene TRBV4-3, with 7 bases that match TRBD1. With V trimmed by 4 bases and J by 2 bases, 7 bases remained unmatched. CDR1 is LGHNA, CDR2 YSLEER, per germline. This CDR3 spans 16 amino acids.

The gene calls are TRBV7-9 and TRBJ2-7; D uncertain. V was pared by 2 bases and J by 2 bases, with 10 bases between. The CDR3 has 14 amino acids. Germline values: CDR1 SEHNR, CDR2 FQNEAQ (reference sequence). The CDR3 reads CASSLRLDPYEQYF. The CDR3 DNA is TGTGCCAGCAGCTTAAGGTTGGATCCCTACGAGCAGTACTTC.

This clone has just one count. The V gene is TRBV7-9, the J gene TRBJ2-7, with D perhaps TRBD2 (7 bases). Trimming cost V 0 bases and J 0 bases, with 12 bases left between them. CDR3 length equals 16 residues. Germline CDR1 reads SEHNR; CDR2 reads FQNEAQ (reference sequence). The CDR3: CASSLAGGPVSYEQYF. The CDR3 DNA follows: TGTGCCAGCAGCTTAGCGGGGGGGCCGGTCTCCTACGAGCAGTACTTC.